This T cell receptor beta chain was identified in a study of CXCR3-negative and CXCR3-positive naive CD8 T cells. Study-wide context: The dataset comprises 120 million to 150 million TRB reads in total, with about 1.5 +/- 0.3 million reads per library.

UMI labels and 5' RACE were used to prepare the TRB cDNA libraries. From its re-call of the 5' RACE reads, TCRdb lists each CDR3 protein once, without DNA. Reported are roughly 100,000 distinct CDR3 sequences; the ten largest clones contain 0.85% to 1.4%. Study-wide points: Whereas memory cells differed, naive CXCR3-negative and CXCR3-positive cells shared similar TRBV-TRBJ usage. Most assays used freshly isolated PBMCs, as cryopreservation partially reduced CXCR3.

Remarks on this clonotype: Its target is not known.

This clonotype was obtained from a human donor in good health. Some clones in this sample may be carry-over from other donors' samples. The sequenced material came from naive CXCR3- CD8+ T cells from blood. Specified subset: CD45RO-CCR7+CD27+CD95- naive CD8+ T cells lacking CXCR3 (TNR3-).

The CDR3: CASIGAGVGTYEQYF. This chain links TRBV6-5 with TRBJ2-7; the TRBD2 assignment by TCRdb is unverifiable without DNA. Germline lookup yields CDR1 MNHEY and CDR2 SVGAGI. This CDR3 region has 15 residues.